The rows below give T cell receptor beta chains drawn from one sample of a study of cytomegalovirus exposure and HLA in healthy donors. The assay was immunoSEQ multiplex PCR, and TCRdb's table has in-frame clones only and misses some. In the table there are 95,000 to 100,000 clones, approximately 85% of which are singletons. Input material: PBMCs. The receptor set was obtained from a man aged 30 to 39 in good health and CMV-seronegative. Each CDR3 is given with its conserved first and last residue. The D gene is left open where the match is weak. Size values are once, few and many counts, or a class for expanded clones, and some rows have none.

abundance | len | j_gene | d_gene | v_gene | CDR3nt | CDR3aa
NA | 13 | TRBJ2-1 | NA | TRBV29-1 | TGCAGCGTGGTAGAATATCAGGGTACTGAGCAGTTCTTC | CSVVEYQGTEQFF
once | 14 | TRBJ2-2 | TRBD2 | TRBV5-6 | TGTGCCAGCAGCGTGCTAGCGGCCACCGGGGAGCTGTTTTTT | CASSVLAATGELFF
NA | 13 | TRBJ2-5 | NA | TRBV7-3 | TGTGCCAGCAGCGTCGGGGGCCAAGAGACCCAGTACTTC | CASSVGGQETQYF
NA | 12 | TRBJ1-1 | NA | TRBV27 | TGTGCCAGCAGTTTATCGGGCAGGGAAGCTTTCTTT | CASSLSGREAFF
NA | 14 | TRBJ1-5 | TRBD1 | TRBV7-3 | TGTGCCAGCAGCGAGGGGACAGTCAATCAGCCCCAGCATTTT | CASSEGTVNQPQHF
NA | 17 | TRBJ2-3 | TRBD1 | TRBV11-1 | TGTGCCAGCAGCCTATTACAGGGGGCGCGGGTCACAGATACGCAGTATTTT | CASSLLQGARVTDTQYF
NA | 16 | TRBJ2-7 | TRBD2 | TRBV7-9 | TGTGCCAGCACCGGGAGGGGTTCCAAACGCTCCTACGAGCAGTACTTC | CASTGRGSKRSYEQYF
NA | 17 | TRBJ1-5 | NA | TRBV10-2 | TGCGCCAGCAGTGAGGTAGCTGGTCCGTATAGCAATCAGCCCCAGCATTTT | CASSEVAGPYSNQPQHF
NA | 15 | TRBJ2-5 | TRBD1 | TRBV11-3 | TGTGCCAGCAGCCCCAGGACAGGACAACAAGAGACCCAGTACTTC | CASSPRTGQQETQYF
NA | 13 | TRBJ1-1 | NA | TRBV27 | TGTGCCAGCAGTTTCGGGGGGGGGACTGAAGCTTTCTTT | CASSFGGGTEAFF
few | 18 | TRBJ2-3 | TRBD2 | TRBV28 | TGTGCCAGCAGTTCCCTCTTTGCGGGGGAGACATACACAGATACGCAGTATTTT | CASSSLFAGETYTDTQYF
once | 15 | TRBJ1-5 | NA | TRBV10-3 | TGTGCCATCAGTGAGTCAGATGTAGGCAATCAGCCCCAGCATTTT | CAISESDVGNQPQHF
once | 16 | TRBJ2-3 | TRBD2 | TRBV5-6 | TGTGCCAGCAGCTACCTAGCGGGAGGATACACAGATACGCAGTATTTT | CASSYLAGGYTDTQYF
NA | 16 | TRBJ1-1 | NA | TRBV4-2 | TGTGCCAGCAGCCAAGATGAGGCCCTGGGGAACACTGAAGCTTTCTTT | CASSQDEALGNTEAFF
once | 16 | TRBJ2-7 | NA | TRBV19 | TGTGCCAGTACCATAGCGGACGTTATAGGGGACTACGAGCAGTACTTC | CASTIADVIGDYEQYF
NA | 15 | TRBJ2-3 | TRBD1 | TRBV19 | TGTGCCAGTTCGAGAGGGGGCAACGGAGTAGATACGCAGTATTTT | CASSRGGNGVDTQYF